This T cell receptor beta chain was retrieved from a study of early stage breast cancer tumors (dated by TCRdb to the late 2010s). General notes on the study: Of the roughly 17 invasive breast tumors, 12 to 13 were found to be estrogen receptor-positive, progesterone receptor-positive and HER2-negative. About 70% of the 12 ER+/PR+/HER2- tumors were invasive ductal carcinomas, while the other four were invasive lobular carcinomas. The average read coverage per sample was approximately 9.8-fold. A total of 2,651,842 templates, representing some 1,000,000 unique clonotypes, were detected across all samples. Results and caveats for the whole study, not just this receptor: Enriched TCRB sequences shared across patients were found to be mostly commonly generated sequences that were unlikely to play an important role in the tumor microenvironment. Chain pairing and functional markers such as CD4, CD8 and FOXP3 were not captured by bulk genomic DNA sequencing of unsorted cells. Compared with adjacent normal breast tissue, tumors had higher clonality and roughly 2.5-fold greater T cell density. Analysis by tumor subtype was prevented by the small cohort size. Repertoires from blood and normal breast were more alike than repertoires from blood and tumor, and in 14 of 16 patients, comparing each tissue with blood separated tumor from normal.

The CDR1 and CDR2 encoded by the germline V gene (reference sequence) are SEHNR and FQNEAQ. V is cut by 3 bases and J by 4 bases, and the space between the germline ends is 25 bases. The CDR3, cysteine through phenylalanine, is 19 amino acids long. Only CDR3 DNA is held: 57 bases, read in frame from base 1. The study profiled bulk TCR beta-chain repertoires in matched peripheral blood, tumor and adjacent normal breast tissue taken from over 15 patients with early-stage breast cancer. Before surgery, whole blood (roughly 5-11 mL) was collected into EDTA tubes and processed within 2 hours. Ficoll-Paque centrifugation in SepMate-50 tubes was used to isolate peripheral blood mononuclear cells. For storage in liquid nitrogen, PBMCs were cryopreserved as aliquots of about 1.9 to 4.5 million cells in about 90% FBS with approximately 10% DMSO. The Qiagen AllPrep DNA/RNA Mini kit was used for genomic DNA extraction.

Each sample was amplified as two independent genomic DNA replicates: approximately 550 ng for blood and about 1.4 ug for tumor or normal breast. Following the manufacturer's instructions, the ImmunoSeq Intro kit was used to carry out TCRB sequencing on genomic DNA. Multiplex PCR was run for 30 to 35 cycles using proprietary primers and spike-in control sequences for absolute quantification. Single-end 150-bp reads were used to sequence an 87-bp fragment covering the CDR3 and the flanking V and J genes. Seven samples, each with two replicates, were multiplexed per lane of an Illumina MiSeq using version 3.0 chemistry. As for the original processing: Raw data were processed with the vendor's proprietary pipeline, and both replicates were merged into a single result per sample. Productive rearrangements sharing the V-gene family, CDR3 amino acid sequence and J-gene segment were defined as clonotypes. To compute clonality, the normalized Shannon entropy (Pielou evenness) of TCRB abundances was subtracted from 1. T cell density was estimated by dividing total templates by the number of input cells inferred from the DNA input amount. Recon, run with its default parameters, was used to estimate overall repertoire diversity and clonality. A clonotype was considered tumor-enriched if its abundance in tumor exceeded 0.1% and was at least 32-fold higher than its abundance in normal breast. What TCRdb holds here is the immuneACCESS table cut down to in-frame rearrangements. Part of the clones is not present; checked against another copy, under half of the missing clones reflect an unresolved V gene, and the others are unexplained. V, J and clone size are taken as reported in that table, and D and trimming were inferred from the DNA itself. The sample table records about 53,000 clones; just over 90% of these occur just once. The top ten clones comprise 4% to 5.5% of the sample.

Comments on this clone: Its antigen target is currently unknown. It has no much larger one-base neighbor in the sample; base qualities were not kept.

The TCR was taken from a person aged 70 to 85 with breast cancer. Material for sequencing was blood. The rearranged chain carries TRBV7-9 and TRBJ2-4, with the D gene uncertain. The bases are TGTGCCAGCAGCTTCCCCCGATCGGAACACCTAGGTGGGAAAAACATTCAGTACTTC. It is translated as CASSFPRSEHLGGKNIQYF.